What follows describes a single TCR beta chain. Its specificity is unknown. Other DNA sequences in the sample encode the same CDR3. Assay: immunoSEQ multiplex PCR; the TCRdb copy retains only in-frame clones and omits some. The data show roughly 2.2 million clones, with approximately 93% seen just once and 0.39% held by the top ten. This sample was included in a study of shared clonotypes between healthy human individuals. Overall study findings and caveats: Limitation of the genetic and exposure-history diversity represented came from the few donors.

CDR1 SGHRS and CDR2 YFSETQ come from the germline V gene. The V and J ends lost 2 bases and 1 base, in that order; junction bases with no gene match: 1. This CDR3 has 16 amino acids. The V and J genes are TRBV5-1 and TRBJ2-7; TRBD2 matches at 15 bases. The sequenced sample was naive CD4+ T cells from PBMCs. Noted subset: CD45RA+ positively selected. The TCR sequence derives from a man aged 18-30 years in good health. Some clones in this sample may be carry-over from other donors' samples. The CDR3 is CASSLGTSGGSYEQYF. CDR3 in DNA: TGCGCCAGCAGCTTAGGGACTAGCGGGGGGTCCTACGAGCAGTACTTC.